This T cell receptor beta chain stems from a study of T cell responses to AZD1222 COVID-19 vaccine. Concerning this clone itself: Antigen: not known.

Profiled with immunoSEQ multiplex PCR; TCRdb holds only in-frame clones, not every one. The sample lists 80,000 to 100,000 clones, 85% to 90% seen once, with roughly 5.1% in the top ten. This CDR3 has 13 residues. After removal of 5 bases from V and 4 bases from J, the junction contained 4 bases not matched to a gene. The germline gives CDR1 SGHRS, CDR2 YFSETQ. Findings and caveats of the study: Two AZD1222 doses significantly raised spike-specific TCR breadth and depth over controls. Donors in the cohort were predominantly white British and more often female, and clonal diversity was possibly underestimated. Repertoire sampling happened only post peak T cell response.

Pooled in the analysis were second doses at about 4 or about 12 weeks. The specimen comprised peripheral blood, sampled 28 days after the second AZD1222 dose. The chain links TRBV5-1 to TRBJ1-2; TRBD1 agrees at 8 bases. This receptor was taken from an adult who received the AZD1222 COVID-19 vaccine. The DNA of the CDR3 is TGCGCCAGCAGGACAGGGGTGGGCTATGGCTACACCTTC. It specifies CASRTGVGYGYTF.